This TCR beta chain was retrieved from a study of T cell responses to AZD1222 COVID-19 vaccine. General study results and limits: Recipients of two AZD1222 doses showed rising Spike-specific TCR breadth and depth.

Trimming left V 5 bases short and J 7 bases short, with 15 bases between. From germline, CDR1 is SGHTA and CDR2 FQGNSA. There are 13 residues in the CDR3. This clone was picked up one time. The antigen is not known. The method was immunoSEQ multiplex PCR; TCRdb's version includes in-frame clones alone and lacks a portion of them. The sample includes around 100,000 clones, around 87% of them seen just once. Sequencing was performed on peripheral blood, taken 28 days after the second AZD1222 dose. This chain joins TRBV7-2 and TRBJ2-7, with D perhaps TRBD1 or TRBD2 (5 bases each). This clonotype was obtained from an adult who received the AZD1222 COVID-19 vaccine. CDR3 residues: CASSPGTVGEQYF. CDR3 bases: TGTGCCAGCAGCCCAGGGACGGTGGGGGAGCAGTACTTC.